These T cell receptor beta chains were read from a single sample in a study of cytomegalovirus exposure and HLA in healthy donors. Some clones are missing from TCRdb's copy, which holds only in-frame ones; the method was immunoSEQ multiplex PCR. The sample holds over 100,000 clones. The sample taken for sequencing was PBMCs. The source is a man between 35 and 55 years old in good health and CMV-seropositive. Both conserved end residues are part of each CDR3. A D gene is named only where the DNA matches it firmly.

j_gene | v_gene | d_gene | CDR3nt | CDR3aa
TRBJ2-7 | TRBV5-4 | - | TGTGCCAGCAGTCGGGGAAAGGGTCACGAGCAGTACTTC | CASSRGKGHEQYF
TRBJ1-6 | TRBV30 | TRBD1 | TGTGCCTGGAGTCTACCTTTACAGGGGAACAATTCACCCCTCCACTTT | CAWSLPLQGNNSPLHF
TRBJ2-3 | TRBV11-1 | - | TGTGCCAGCAGCTTAGGGGCAGGGGTAACAGATACGCAGTATTTT | CASSLGAGVTDTQYF
TRBJ2-3 | TRBV5-1 | - | TGCGCCAGCAGAGAAACAGGCACAGATACGCAGTATTTT | CASRETGTDTQYF
TRBJ2-2 | TRBV10-2 | - | TGCGCCAGCCTTACAGGTTTAGACCCCGGGGAGCTGTTTTTT | CASLTGLDPGELFF
TRBJ2-7 | TRBV28 | TRBD1 | TGTGCCAGCAGCGCCGCCGGGACAGGGAGGGAGCAGTACTTC | CASSAAGTGREQYF
TRBJ1-1 | TRBV30 | TRBD1 | TGTGCCTGGAGCCCCCCGGGGCAGGGGGCTTTAAGGGACACTGAAGCTTTCTTT | CAWSPPGQGALRDTEAFF
TRBJ1-3 | TRBV5-1 | - | TGCGCCAGCAGCACGAACCCGGGGGGAAACACCATATATTTT | CASSTNPGGNTIYF
TRBJ2-7 | TRBV7-9 | - | TGTGCCAGCAGCTTTCCCCAGGGGGGTAAATACGAGCAGTACTTC | CASSFPQGGKYEQYF
TRBJ1-1 | TRBV30 | - | TGTGCCTCACCCTCGGGTCACGCGAACACTGAAGCTTTCTTT | CASPSGHANTEAFF
TRBJ2-7 | TRBV28 | - | TGTGCCAGCAGTCCACACGACAGGGTAAGGAGGGTTTACGAGCAGTACTTC | CASSPHDRVRRVYEQYF
TRBJ1-3 | TRBV10-3 | TRBD1 | TGTGCCATCAGAGAGACAGGGTCTGGAAACACCATATATTTT | CAIRETGSGNTIYF
TRBJ2-1 | TRBV19 | TRBD2 | TGTGCCAGTAGTATAGATGGCACTAGCGGGTTTGATGAGCAGTTCTTC | CASSIDGTSGFDEQFF
TRBJ1-3 | TRBV14 | - | TGTGCCAGCAGCCCCCGGCAAGCGGGCACTGGAAACACCATATATTTT | CASSPRQAGTGNTIYF
TRBJ1-1 | TRBV2 | - | TGTGCCAGCAGTGAGGAGGTCATGAACACTGAAGCTTTCTTT | CASSEEVMNTEAFF
TRBJ1-5 | TRBV6-1 | TRBD1 | TGTGCCAGCAGCCGGGACAGGAATCAGCCCCAGCATTTT | CASSRDRNQPQHF
TRBJ2-2 | TRBV19 | - | TGTGCCAGTAGTATGAGGCAGGGGAACACCGGGGAGCTGTTTTTT | CASSMRQGNTGELFF
TRBJ1-4 | TRBV10-3 | - | TGTGCCATCAGTGAGAGTTCGGGGGTACGGGAAAAACTGTTTTTT | CAISESSGVREKLFF
TRBJ1-1 | TRBV29-1 | - | TGCAGCGTGGTAAGAACCGGGGGATGGACTGAAGCTTTCTTT | CSVVRTGGWTEAFF
TRBJ2-7 | TRBV6-6 | - | TGTGCCAGCAGTCCTCGGTCCTACGAGCAGTACTTC | CASSPRSYEQYF
TRBJ1-2 | TRBV6-1 | - | TGTGCCAGCAGTGAGTCAGGGAATAGGTATGGCTACACCTTC | CASSESGNRYGYTF
TRBJ1-2 | TRBV30 | - | TGTGCCTGGGCGGGAGGGCCTGGAGGCTACACCTTC | CAWAGGPGGYTF
TRBJ2-1 | TRBV5-6 | TRBD1 | TGTGCCAGCAGCCCGGGGCAGGGGGCTTACAATGAGCAGTTCTTC | CASSPGQGAYNEQFF
TRBJ1-4 | TRBV7-8 | - | TGTGCCAGCAGCTTCCGGGGTGGAGAAAAACTGTTTTTT | CASSFRGGEKLFF
TRBJ1-3 | TRBV29-1 | - | TGCAGCGCGACAGTCAGCTCTGGAAACACCATATATTTT | CSATVSSGNTIYF
TRBJ2-7 | TRBV10-3 | TRBD2 | TGTGCCATCTCGGGTCCGGGACTAGCCTACGAGCAGTACTTC | CAISGPGLAYEQYF
TRBJ2-6 | TRBV2 | - | TGTGCCAGCAGTGGGTTGTCCCCGGGGGTTGGGGCCAACGTCCTGACTTTC | CASSGLSPGVGANVLTF
TRBJ1-5 | TRBV30 | TRBD1 | TGTGCCTGGAGTCCGACAGGGATTGGGCGTTTCCAGCCCCAGCATTTT | CAWSPTGIGRFQPQHF
TRBJ2-7 | TRBV5-4 | TRBD1 | TGTGCCAGCAAGGAACAGGGGCCACTACGTGAGCAGTACTTC | CASKEQGPLREQYF
TRBJ2-2 | TRBV4-1 | TRBD2 | TGCGCCAGCAGCCAGGGACTAGCTATCGGGGAGCTGTTTTTT | CASSQGLAIGELFF
TRBJ1-2 | TRBV28 | - | TGTGCCAGCAGCCGAATAGAGGGCTACACCTTC | CASSRIEGYTF
TRBJ2-1 | TRBV19 | TRBD1 | TGTGCCAGTAGTCTCGACAGGGGCTCCTACAATGAGCAGTTCTTC | CASSLDRGSYNEQFF
TRBJ2-7 | TRBV6-1 | TRBD2 | TGTGCCAGCAAAGACCACTTGGGGGAGGGCTACGAGCAGTACTTC | CASKDHLGEGYEQYF
TRBJ1-2 | TRBV28 | - | TGTGCCAGCAGTCTTGAAGACACCTATGGCTACACCTTC | CASSLEDTYGYTF
TRBJ2-7 | TRBV2 | - | TGTGCCAGCAGGACTGAAGGTGGGCAGTACTTC | CASRTEGGQYF
TRBJ1-5 | TRBV5-5 | TRBD1 | TGTGCCAGCAGCTTGGCCGCACTCGACAGGGCTAGCAATCAGCCCCAGCATTTT | CASSLAALDRASNQPQHF
TRBJ2-2 | TRBV6-5 | TRBD1 | TGTGCCAGCAGTTACTCGACAGGGGTCACCGGGGAGCTGTTTTTT | CASSYSTGVTGELFF
TRBJ2-7 | TRBV4-2 | TRBD2 | TGTGCCAGCAGCCCGACTAGCGGGAGTTCCTACGAGCAGTACTTC | CASSPTSGSSYEQYF
TRBJ1-1 | TRBV11-1 | - | TGTGCCAGCAGCTTGGTAGGGGTGGACACTGAAGCTTTCTTT | CASSLVGVDTEAFF
TRBJ2-2 | TRBV7-9 | - | TGTGCCAGCGGCGTGGCAGGGCAAGACGGGGAGCTGTTTTTT | CASGVAGQDGELFF
TRBJ2-4 | TRBV30 | TRBD1 | TGTGCCACGTGGACAGGGAAAAACATTCAGTACTTC | CATWTGKNIQYF
TRBJ1-1 | TRBV13 | TRBD1 | TGTGCCAGCAGCTTAAACAGGGGGAGCACTGAAGCTTTCTTT | CASSLNRGSTEAFF
TRBJ2-3 | TRBV19 | TRBD2 | TGTGCCAGTAGTATATTTCCTCTAGCGGGAGGAACAGATACGCAGTATTTT | CASSIFPLAGGTDTQYF
TRBJ1-2 | TRBV9 | TRBD1 | TGTGCCAGCAGCGTAGCGGGACAGCTTAACTATGGCTACACCTTC | CASSVAGQLNYGYTF
TRBJ2-1 | TRBV9 | TRBD2 | TGTGCCAGCAGCGTCGCCCCTAGCGGGAACGTTGTAAATGAGCAGTTCTTC | CASSVAPSGNVVNEQFF
TRBJ2-2 | TRBV7-9 | - | TGTGCCAGCAGCCCAGGTGGGGCGATCACCGGGGAGCTGTTTTTT | CASSPGGAITGELFF
TRBJ2-3 | TRBV9 | TRBD2 | TGTGCCAGCAGCGGGTTACTAGCGGGAGCCACAGATACGCAGTATTTT | CASSGLLAGATDTQYF
TRBJ2-1 | TRBV27 | TRBD2 | TGTGCCAGCAGTTCCTTGACTAGCTCGGGTTACAATGAGCAGTTCTTC | CASSSLTSSGYNEQFF
TRBJ2-7 | TRBV29-1 | TRBD1 | TGCAGCGTGGCGGGACAGGGAGGCGAGCAGTACTTC | CSVAGQGGEQYF